The text below deals with one T cell receptor beta chain. This record comes from a study of blood T cell repertoires in COVID-19. For the study at large: Material from acute and convalescent COVID-19 was sourced from the United States, Italy and Spain. The cDNA or gDNA used as material had been derived from T cells, B-cell-depleted T cells, or PBMCs.

The authors' processing: How many nucleated cells were present was estimated from reference gene primer amplification. TCRdb's copy holds only in-frame clones and misses some; the assay was immunoSEQ multiplex PCR. The DNA was the basis for D and trimming; V, J and clone size are from that table. Among 150,000 to 200,000 clones, 86% were seen once, and the ten largest hold roughly 4.1%. V was clipped by 2 bases and J by 9 bases; unmatched bases: 5. From germline, CDR1 is SGDLS and CDR2 YYNGEE. The CDR3 is made up of 14 amino acids. This chain joins TRBV9 and TRBJ1-6; 7 nucleotides match TRBD1. The origin of this receptor is a woman in her 70s with acute or convalescent COVID-19. The sample taken for sequencing was peripheral blood. The CDR3 region is CASSVTGWGSPLHF. The CDR3 coding sequence is TGTGCCAGCAGCGTGACAGGGTGGGGTTCACCCCTCCACTTT.